This T cell receptor beta chain appears in the sequencing data of a study of STAT5B mutations in CD4+ large granular lymphocyte leukemia. With 6 bases removed from V and 3 bases from J, the gap between germline ends came to 19 bases. Germline V CDR1 and CDR2: SGHRS, YFSETQ. The CDR3 totals 15 residues. Study-level results: Without putative leukemic clones, patient CD4-sorted repertoires remained more clonal than healthy CD4+ repertoires.

TCRdb's copy holds only in-frame clones and misses some; the assay was immunoSEQ multiplex PCR. The table shows some 29,000 clones, with under 85% occurring only once. Of note for this clone: Antigen: not known.

The clonotype comes from a human donor in good health. Material: CD4+ T cells from blood buffy coats. The chain combines TRBV5-1 with TRBJ2-7, with D possibly TRBD1 on 6 matching bases. The CDR3 loop reads CASTQQDRTIYEQYV. DNA for the CDR3: TGCGCCAGCACCCAGCAGGACAGAACCATCTACGAGCAGTACGTC.